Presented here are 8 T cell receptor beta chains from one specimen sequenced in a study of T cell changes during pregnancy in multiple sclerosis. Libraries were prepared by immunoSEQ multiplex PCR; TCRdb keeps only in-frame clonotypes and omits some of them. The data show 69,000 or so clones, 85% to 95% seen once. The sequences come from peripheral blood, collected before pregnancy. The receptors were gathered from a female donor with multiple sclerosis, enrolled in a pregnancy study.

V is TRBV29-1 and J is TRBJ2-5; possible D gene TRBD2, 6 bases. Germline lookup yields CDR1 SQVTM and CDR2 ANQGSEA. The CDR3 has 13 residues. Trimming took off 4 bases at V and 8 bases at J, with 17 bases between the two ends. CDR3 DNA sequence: TGCAGCGTTGGCGGGGCCCCCCAAAGAACCCAGTACTTC. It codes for CSVGGAPQRTQYF.

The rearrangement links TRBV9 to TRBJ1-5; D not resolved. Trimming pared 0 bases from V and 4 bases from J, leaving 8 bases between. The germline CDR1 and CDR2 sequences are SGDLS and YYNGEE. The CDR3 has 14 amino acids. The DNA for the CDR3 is TGTGCCAGCAGCGTAGGGCAGTCTAATCAGCCCCAGCATTTT. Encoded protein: CASSVGQSNQPQHF. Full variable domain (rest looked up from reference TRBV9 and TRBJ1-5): DSGVTQTPKHLITATGQRVTLRCSPRSGDLSVYWYQQSLDQGLQFLIQYYNGEERAKGNILERFSAQQFPDLHSELNLSSLELGDSALYFCASSVGQSNQPQHFGDGTRLSIL.

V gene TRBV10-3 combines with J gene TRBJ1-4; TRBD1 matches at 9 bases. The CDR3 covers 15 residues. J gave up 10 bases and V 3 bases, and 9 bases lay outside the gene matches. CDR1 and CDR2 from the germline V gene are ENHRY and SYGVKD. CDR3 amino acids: CAISEGDRGLGKLFF. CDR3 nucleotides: TGTGCCATCAGTGAAGGCGACAGGGGGTTGGGAAAACTGTTTTTT.

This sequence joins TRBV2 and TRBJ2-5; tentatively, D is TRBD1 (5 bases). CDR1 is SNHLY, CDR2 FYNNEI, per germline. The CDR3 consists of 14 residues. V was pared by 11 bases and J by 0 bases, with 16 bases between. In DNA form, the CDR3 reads TGTGCCTTAGCAGGGATGGGGTACCAAGAGACCCAGTACTTC. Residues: CALAGMGYQETQYF.

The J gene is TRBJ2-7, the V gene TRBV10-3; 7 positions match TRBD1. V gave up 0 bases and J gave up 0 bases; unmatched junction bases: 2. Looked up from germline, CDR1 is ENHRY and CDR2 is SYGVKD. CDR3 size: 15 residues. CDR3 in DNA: TGTGCCATCAGTGAGTCAGAGGGGGCCTCCTACGAGCAGTACTTC. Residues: CAISESEGASYEQYF.

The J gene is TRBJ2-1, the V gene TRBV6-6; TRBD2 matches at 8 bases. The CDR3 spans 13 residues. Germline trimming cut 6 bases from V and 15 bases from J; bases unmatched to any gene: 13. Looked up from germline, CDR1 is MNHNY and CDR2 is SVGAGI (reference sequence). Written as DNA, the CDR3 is TGTGCCAGCAGACCAGGGACTAGGATGGGTATGTTCTTC. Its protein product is CASRPGTRMGMFF.

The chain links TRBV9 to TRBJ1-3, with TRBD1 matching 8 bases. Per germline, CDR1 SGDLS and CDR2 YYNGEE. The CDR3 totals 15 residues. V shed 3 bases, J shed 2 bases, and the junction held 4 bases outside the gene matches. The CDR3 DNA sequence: TGTGCCAGCAGCGCGACACAGGGGGCTGGAAACACCATATATTTT. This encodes CASSATQGAGNTIYF.

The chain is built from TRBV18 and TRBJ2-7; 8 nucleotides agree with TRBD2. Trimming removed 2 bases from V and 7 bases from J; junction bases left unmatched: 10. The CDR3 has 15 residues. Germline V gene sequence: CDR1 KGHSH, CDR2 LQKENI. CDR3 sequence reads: CASSPGRAGREEQYF. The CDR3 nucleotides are TGTGCCAGCTCACCAGGGCGAGCCGGGAGGGAGGAGCAGTACTTC.